This T cell receptor beta chain came from a study of T-cell memory formation after mild COVID-19 (dated by TCRdb to the early 2020s). Describing the broader study: TCR sequence clusters from the two donors were found to be largely donor specific. In two donors, T-cell clones that expanded and contracted after mild COVID-19 were followed by sequencing TCRalpha and TCRbeta repertoires longitudinally. Two young, previously healthy adult volunteers made up the cohort, one male and one female.

The run used an Illumina NovaSeq 6000. cDNA libraries for TCRalpha and TCRbeta were prepared by 5'RACE using constant-segment primers, with sample barcodes and unique molecular identifiers added. RNA was extracted from every sample with Trizol reagent. Libraries were amplified in two PCR steps, with a second sample barcode and Illumina TruSeq adapters added in the second step. Sequencing of libraries was performed on an Illumina NovaSeq with 2 x 150 bp paired-end reads. As for how the authors treated the data: Demultiplexing of reads and collapsing into UMI-guided consensus sequences were performed with migec v1.2.7. Using mixcr v2.1.11, the UMI consensuses were aligned to TRA and TRB V and J templates and assembled into clonotypes. Clonotypes were classified as expanded or contracted when called significant by both edgeR and NoisET, with noise models trained on biological replicates. For edgeR calls, the thresholds were a false discovery rate-adjusted p below 0.01 and a log2 fold-change of 1. As an exploratory analysis of dynamics, PCA with hierarchical clustering was applied to max-normalized trajectories of the 1000 most abundant clonotypes. The CD4 or CD8 phenotype of responding clones was assigned using the separately sequenced CD4+ and CD8+ repertoires. In TCRdb, the public reads were trimmed at Q25 with fastp and aligned with MiXCR, with productive beta chains retained. Each entry is one CDR3 protein sequence, shown with its most common DNA and genes. TCRdb's processing, not the authors' own work, is the source of the V and J calls. The sample profile shows about 180,000 distinct CDR3 sequences; 16% of them were found once. The top ten clones comprise around 2% of the sample.

Ficoll-Paque density gradient centrifugation was used to isolate PBMCs. The research as a whole found: Only two mild cases were covered in the study, and larger cohorts including severe cases with pre-infection samples were considered necessary. Some responding clones were detected in pre-infection memory, suggesting pre-existing cross-reactive memory T cells joined the SARS-CoV-2 response. The second-wave clones that peaked on day 37 were not confirmed to be SARS-CoV-2 specific. Contracting CD4+ clones appeared mostly in the CM and EM memory subsets, whereas CD8+ clones were enriched in EMRA. Clones that contracted from day 15 to 85 showed balanced CD4/CD8 phenotypes, whereas a second wave of clones that expanded from day 15 to 37 leaned towards CD4+.

This clonotype was seen a handful of times. Its antigen has not been determined. No base quality information exists; no much larger clone differs at one position. Trimming accounts for 5 bases at V and 6 bases at J, while the number of junction bases matched to no gene is 11. For CDR1 and CDR2, the germline V gene lists SGHTA and FQGTGA. The cysteine opens and the phenylalanine closes a CDR3 of 16 amino acids. Only CDR3 DNA remains: 48 bases, in frame from the first base. Sequenced material: PBMCs or a T cell subset sorted from them (not recorded which). The source of this sequence is an adult woman who had mild COVID-19 (a few samples of this study predate the infection). The sample titles of this study are shuffled in the database, so cell type and time point are left out; the donor was told from shared clones. The sequence links TRBV7-3 to TRBJ2-1; the junction holds 9 bases that match TRBD2. Read as DNA, the sequence is TGTGCCAGCAGCAGGGGTAGCGGGAGAAGAGGCAATGAGCAGTTCTTC. Translated, it gives CASSRGSGRRGNEQFF. With all but the CDR3 taken from the reference TRBV7-3 and TRBJ2-1 genes, the full variable domain is: GAGVSQTPSNKVTEKGKYVELRCDPISGHTALYWYRQSLGQGPEFLIYFQGTGAADDSGLPNDRFFAVRPEGSVSTLKIQRTERGDSAVYLCASSRGSGRRGNEQFFGPGTRLTVL.